The 14 T cell receptor beta chains below were found in one sample sequenced in a study of PD-1 blockade in classical Hodgkin lymphoma. TCRdb's copy holds only in-frame clones and misses some; the assay was immunoSEQ multiplex PCR. The sample yields 90,000 or so clones, around 80% seen once. The time point is: cycle 4 day 1 (C4D1), after five to seven weeks of nivolumab. Each patient experienced a relapse that followed autologous stem cell transplantation, and brentuximab vedotin exposure varied. Sequences were derived from peripheral blood mononuclear cells (PBMCs), sampled before the fourth cycle of nivolumab. These receptors were collected from a human donor with classical Hodgkin lymphoma.

V usage is TRBV11-1 and J usage is TRBJ2-1, with 7 bases lining up with TRBD2. V gave up 2 bases and J gave up 5 bases; unmatched junction bases: 9. The CDR3 covers 16 residues. Germline assignment: CDR1 SGHAT and CDR2 FQDESV (reference sequence). The CDR3 DNA follows: TGTGCCAGCAGCTTATCGAGGTTGGGACTAAACAATGAGCAGTTCTTC. Amino acid sequence: CASSLSRLGLNNEQFF.

V usage is TRBV29-1 and J usage is TRBJ1-1; TRBD1 matches 7 bases. The CDR3 runs 13 residues. Germline CDR1 is SQVTM and CDR2 is ANQGSEA. V was pared by 3 bases and J by 6 bases, with 7 bases of the junction left unmatched. CDR3: CSVDPATGPEAFF. CDR3 nucleotide sequence: TGCAGCGTTGACCCTGCGACAGGGCCTGAAGCTTTCTTT.

The chain couples TRBV7-9 to TRBJ2-3; TRBD2 matches at 12 bases. J gave up 4 bases and V 4 bases, and 6 bases lay outside the gene matches. The germline gives CDR1 SEHNR, CDR2 FQNEAQ (reference sequence). The CDR3 consists of 16 residues. The CDR3, as DNA: TGTGCCAGCAGCTCCGGACTAGCGGGGCACGCAGATACGCAGTATTTT. Its translation is CASSSGLAGHADTQYF.

This rearrangement joins TRBV2 to TRBJ1-3, with 7 bases lining up with TRBD1. The CDR3 extends over 14 amino acids. The germline V gene has CDR1 SNHLY and CDR2 FYNNEI. The junction had 2 bases not matched to a gene; V was cut back by 5 bases and J by 1 base. The CDR3 sequence is CASSQGGSGNTIYF. The CDR3 bases are TGTGCCAGCAGTCAGGGGGGGTCTGGAAACACCATATATTTT.

This chain links TRBV28 with TRBJ2-7, with 9 bases aligning to TRBD1. CDR3 length: 16 amino acids. The V segment lost 2 bases and the J segment 3 bases; nucleotides outside the gene matches: 8. CDR1 MDHEN and CDR2 SYDVKM come from the germline V gene. Written as DNA, the CDR3 is TGTGCCAGCAGTTTACCCTTGGGACAGGGAAACTACGAGCAGTACTTC. Translation gives CASSLPLGQGNYEQYF.

This sequence joins TRBV28 and TRBJ1-6; D is perhaps TRBD1 (6 bases). The length of the CDR3 is 14 residues. From germline, CDR1 is MDHEN and CDR2 SYDVKM. The V and J ends lost 4 bases and 6 bases respectively, with 10 bases between them. In DNA form, the CDR3 reads TGTGCCAGCAGTTCCGGACAGTTTAATTCACCCCTCCACTTT. This encodes CASSSGQFNSPLHF.

In its sample, this clone ranks as medium-sized. The chain has TRBV7-2 and TRBJ2-1, with TRBD2 matching over 8 bases. This CDR3 contains 13 residues. Germline V CDR1 and CDR2: SGHTA, FQGNSA. J gave up 6 bases and V 4 bases, and 2 bases lay outside the gene matches. The CDR3 DNA reads TGTGCCAGCAGCTGGACTAGCTCCAATGAGCAGTTCTTC. As protein: CASSWTSSNEQFF.

The CDR3: CASSLMRGMTDTQYF. In DNA, the CDR3 is TGTGCCAGCAGCTTAATGCGGGGGATGACAGATACGCAGTATTTT. The chain uses TRBV7-8 and TRBJ2-3; 7 nucleotides agree with TRBD2. The V segment lost 2 bases and the J segment 3 bases; nucleotides outside the gene matches: 5. Germline CDR1 is SGHVS and CDR2 is FQNEAQ. The CDR3 has 15 residues.

V usage is TRBV6-5 and J usage is TRBJ2-7, with 7 bases matching TRBD2. This CDR3 region has 14 residues. With 7 bases clipped from V and 2 bases from J, the junction kept 8 bases outside the gene matches. Germline CDR1 reads MNHEY; CDR2 reads SVGAGI. CDR3: CASNPSGVTYEQYF. As DNA, the CDR3 is TGTGCCAGCAACCCCAGCGGGGTAACCTACGAGCAGTACTTC.

This sequence joins TRBV30 and TRBJ2-2, with 11 bases lining up with TRBD2. This CDR3 has 16 residues. Trimming cost V 3 bases and J 0 bases; bases outside gene matches: 3. The germline CDR1 and CDR2 sequences are GTSNPN and SVGIG (reference sequence). The CDR3: CAWRTSGEANTGELFF. Here the CDR3 DNA reads TGTGCCTGGAGGACTAGCGGGGAAGCGAACACCGGGGAGCTGTTTTTT.

V and J are TRBV6-5 and TRBJ1-1; tentative D call: TRBD1 (6 bases). The CDR3 contains 15 residues. V lost 2 bases, J lost 1 base, and 11 bases lay in between. CDR1 and CDR2 (germline): MNHEY, SVGAGI. CDR3 nucleotide sequence: TGTGCCAGCAGTTACGTCGGGGGGCGGAACACTGAAGCTTTCTTT. Amino acids: CASSYVGGRNTEAFF.

The chain links TRBV28 to TRBJ2-7, with 11 bases aligning to TRBD2. Germline CDR1 reads MDHEN; CDR2 reads SYDVKM. The CDR3 totals 14 residues. V gave up 8 bases and J gave up 2 bases; unmatched junction bases: 5. The CDR3 nucleotides are TGTGCCAGCGTCGGGACTAGCGGAACCTACGAGCAGTACTTC. Residues: CASVGTSGTYEQYF.

The rearrangement uses TRBV7-2 and TRBJ2-4; D could derive from TRBD1 or TRBD2 (5 bases each). The CDR3 extends over 15 amino acids. Trimming stripped 5 bases from V and 2 bases from J, with 13 bases between. The germline CDR1 and CDR2 sequences are SGHTA and FQGNSA. The CDR3 coding sequence is TGTGCCAGCAGCCCGGGACCTTACCCCAAAAACATTCAGTACTTC. Protein: CASSPGPYPKNIQYF.

The chain uses TRBV28 and TRBJ2-1; the D gene could be TRBD1 or TRBD2 (5 bases each). CDR1 and CDR2 from the germline V gene are MDHEN and SYDVKM. The germline V and J ends were trimmed by 8 bases and 7 bases, with 12 bases remaining between them. The CDR3 totals 12 residues. As DNA, the CDR3 is TGTGCCAGCGGGACGATAATTAATGAGCAGTTCTTC. Protein product: CASGTIINEQFF. Complete variable domain (other parts from reference TRBV28 and TRBJ2-1): DVKVTQSSRYLVKRTGEKVFLECVQDMDHENMFWYRQDPGLGLRLIYFSYDVKMKEKGDIPEGYSVSREKKERFSLILESASTNQTSMYLCASGTIINEQFFGPGTRLTVL.